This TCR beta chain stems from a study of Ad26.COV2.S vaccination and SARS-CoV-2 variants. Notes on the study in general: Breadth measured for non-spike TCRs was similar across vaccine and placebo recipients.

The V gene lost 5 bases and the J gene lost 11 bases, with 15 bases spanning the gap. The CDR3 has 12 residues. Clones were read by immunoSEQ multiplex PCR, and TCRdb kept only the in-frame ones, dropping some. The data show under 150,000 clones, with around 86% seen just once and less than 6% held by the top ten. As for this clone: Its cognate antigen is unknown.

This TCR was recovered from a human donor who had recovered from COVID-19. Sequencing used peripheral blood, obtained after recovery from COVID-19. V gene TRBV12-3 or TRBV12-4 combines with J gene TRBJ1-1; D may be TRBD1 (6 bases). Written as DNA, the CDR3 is TGTGCCAGCAGTCCGGGGGGGGCGCGGGCTTTCTTT. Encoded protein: CASSPGGARAFF.